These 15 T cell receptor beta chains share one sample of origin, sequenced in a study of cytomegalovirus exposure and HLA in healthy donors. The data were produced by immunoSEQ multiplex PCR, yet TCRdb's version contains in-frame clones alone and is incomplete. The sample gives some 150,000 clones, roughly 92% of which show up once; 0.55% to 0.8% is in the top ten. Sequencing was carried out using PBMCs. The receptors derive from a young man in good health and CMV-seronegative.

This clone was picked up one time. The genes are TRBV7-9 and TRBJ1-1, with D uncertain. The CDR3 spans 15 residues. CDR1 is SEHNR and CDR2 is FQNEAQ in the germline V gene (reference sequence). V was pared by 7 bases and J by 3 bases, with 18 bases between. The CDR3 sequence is CASTSLGESYTEAFF. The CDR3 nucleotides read TGTGCCAGCACCTCCCTCGGGGAATCGTACACTGAAGCTTTCTTT.

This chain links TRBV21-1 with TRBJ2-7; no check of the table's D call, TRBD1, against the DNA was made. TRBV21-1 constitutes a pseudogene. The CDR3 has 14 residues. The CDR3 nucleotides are TGTGCCAGCAGCGACAGGGTTGGTTTCGACGAGCAGTACTTC. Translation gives CASSDRVGFDEQYF.

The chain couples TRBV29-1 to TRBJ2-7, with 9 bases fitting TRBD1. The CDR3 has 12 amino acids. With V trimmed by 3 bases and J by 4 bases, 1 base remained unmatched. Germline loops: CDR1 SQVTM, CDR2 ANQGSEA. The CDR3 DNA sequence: TGCAGCGTTGAGGGGACAGGGTACGAGCAGTACTTC. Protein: CSVEGTGYEQYF.

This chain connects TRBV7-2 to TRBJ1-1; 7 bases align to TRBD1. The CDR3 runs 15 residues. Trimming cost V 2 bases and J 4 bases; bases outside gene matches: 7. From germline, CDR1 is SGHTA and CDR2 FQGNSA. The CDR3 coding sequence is TGTGCCAGCAGCTTATTTCAGGGGGTAGGCACTGAAGCTTTCTTT. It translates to CASSLFQGVGTEAFF.

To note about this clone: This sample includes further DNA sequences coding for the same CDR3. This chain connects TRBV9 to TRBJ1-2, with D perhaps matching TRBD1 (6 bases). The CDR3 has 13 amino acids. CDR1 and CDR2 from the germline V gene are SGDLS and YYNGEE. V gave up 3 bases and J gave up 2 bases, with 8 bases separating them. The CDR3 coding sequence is TGTGCCAGCAGCGCACAGGGAAACTATGGCTACACCTTC. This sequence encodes CASSAQGNYGYTF. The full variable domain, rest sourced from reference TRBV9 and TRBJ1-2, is DSGVTQTPKHLITATGQRVTLRCSPRSGDLSVYWYQQSLDQGLQFLIQYYNGEERAKGNILERFSAQQFPDLHSELNLSSLELGDSALYFCASSAQGNYGYTFGSGTRLTVV.

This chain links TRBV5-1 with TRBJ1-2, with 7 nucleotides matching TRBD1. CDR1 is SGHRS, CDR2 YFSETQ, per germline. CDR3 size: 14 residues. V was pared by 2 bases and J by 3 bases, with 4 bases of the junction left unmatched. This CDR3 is CASSLQGWDYGYTF. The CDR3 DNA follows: TGCGCCAGCAGCTTACAGGGGTGGGACTATGGCTACACCTTC.

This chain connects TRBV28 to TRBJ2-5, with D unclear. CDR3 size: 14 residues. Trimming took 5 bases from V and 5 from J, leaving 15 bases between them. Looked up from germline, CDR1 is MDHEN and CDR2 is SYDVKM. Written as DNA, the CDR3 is TGTGCCAGCAGTCCTCGCGGCGATGCGGAGACCCAGTACTTC. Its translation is CASSPRGDAETQYF.

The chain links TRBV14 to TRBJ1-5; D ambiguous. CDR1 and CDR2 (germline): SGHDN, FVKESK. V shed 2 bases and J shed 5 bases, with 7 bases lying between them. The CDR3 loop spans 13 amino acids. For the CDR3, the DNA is TGTGCCAGCAGCCAAACAGAATATCAGCCCCAGCATTTT. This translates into CASSQTEYQPQHF.

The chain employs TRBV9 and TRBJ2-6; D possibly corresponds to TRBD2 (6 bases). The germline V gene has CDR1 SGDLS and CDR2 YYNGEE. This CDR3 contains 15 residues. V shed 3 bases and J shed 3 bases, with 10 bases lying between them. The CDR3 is CASSAGTGGANVLTF. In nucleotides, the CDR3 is TGTGCCAGCAGCGCAGGGACTGGTGGGGCCAACGTCCTGACTTTC.

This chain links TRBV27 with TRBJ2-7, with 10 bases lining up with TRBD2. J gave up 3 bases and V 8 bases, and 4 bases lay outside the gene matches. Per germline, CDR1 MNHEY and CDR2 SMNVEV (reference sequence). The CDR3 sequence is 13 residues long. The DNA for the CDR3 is TGTGCCAGCGCCTCTAGCGGGAGCTACGAGCAGTACGTC. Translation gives CASASSGSYEQYV.

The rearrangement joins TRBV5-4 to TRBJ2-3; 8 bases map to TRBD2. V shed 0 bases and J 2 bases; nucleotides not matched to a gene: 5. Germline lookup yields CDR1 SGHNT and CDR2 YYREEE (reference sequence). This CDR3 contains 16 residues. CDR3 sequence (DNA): TGTGCCAGCAGCTTGGCGTCTAGCGGGTACACAGATACGCAGTATTTT. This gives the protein CASSLASSGYTDTQYF.

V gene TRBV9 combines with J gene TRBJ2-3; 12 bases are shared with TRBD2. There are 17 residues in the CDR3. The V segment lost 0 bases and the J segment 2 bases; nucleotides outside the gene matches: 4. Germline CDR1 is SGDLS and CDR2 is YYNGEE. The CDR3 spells CASSVALAGGYTDTQYF. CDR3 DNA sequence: TGTGCCAGCAGCGTAGCACTAGCGGGAGGCTACACAGATACGCAGTATTTT.

This CDR3 reads CASSPGGSNYGYTF. Here the CDR3 DNA reads TGTGCCAGCAGCCCAGGGGGTTCAAACTATGGCTACACCTTC. J is TRBJ1-2 and V is TRBV11-2, with 7 positions matching TRBD1. The length of the CDR3 is 14 residues. Germline CDR1 and CDR2: SGHAT and FQNNGV. The ends lost 5 bases at V and 2 bases at J; junction bases unmatched: 5.

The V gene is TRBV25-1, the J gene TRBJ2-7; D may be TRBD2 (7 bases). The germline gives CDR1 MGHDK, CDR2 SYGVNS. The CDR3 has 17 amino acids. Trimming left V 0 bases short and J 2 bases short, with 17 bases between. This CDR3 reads CASSEYLAGARAYEQYF. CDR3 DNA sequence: TGTGCCAGCAGTGAATATTTGGCGGGGGCGAGGGCCTACGAGCAGTACTTC.

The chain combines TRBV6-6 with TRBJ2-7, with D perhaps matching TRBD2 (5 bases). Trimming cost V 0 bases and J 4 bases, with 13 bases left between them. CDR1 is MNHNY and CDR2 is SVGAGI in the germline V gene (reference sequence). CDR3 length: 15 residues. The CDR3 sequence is CASSYSESSGYEQYV. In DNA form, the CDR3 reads TGTGCCAGCAGTTACTCGGAGAGTTCGGGGTACGAGCAGTACGTC.